The clone carrying this TCR beta chain was observed a handful of times. Authors' analysis steps: Researchers report that nucleated cell counts were estimated from reference gene primer amplification. The protocol was immunoSEQ multiplex PCR, while the TCRdb copy is restricted to in-frame clones and leaves out a portion. V, J and clone size reflect that table, while D and trimming were determined from the DNA. The table has more than 200,000 clones, approximately 86% seen once. The sample belongs to a study of blood T cell repertoires in COVID-19. The Seattle patients joined while their infection was active and were tracked longitudinally afterward. The CDR3 extends over 13 amino acids. Per the germline V gene, CDR1 is LGHNA and CDR2 is YSLEER. V was cut by 8 bases and J by 7 bases, with 15 bases left in between.

This clonotype was obtained from a woman aged 60-70 years with COVID-19, enrolled during active disease. Sequencing was carried out using peripheral blood. V and J are TRBV4-3 and TRBJ1-5; perhaps TRBD1 as D (5 bases). CDR3 region: CASGLGGRQPQHF. CDR3 sequence (DNA): TGCGCCAGCGGCTTGGGGGGTAGGCAGCCCCAGCATTTT.